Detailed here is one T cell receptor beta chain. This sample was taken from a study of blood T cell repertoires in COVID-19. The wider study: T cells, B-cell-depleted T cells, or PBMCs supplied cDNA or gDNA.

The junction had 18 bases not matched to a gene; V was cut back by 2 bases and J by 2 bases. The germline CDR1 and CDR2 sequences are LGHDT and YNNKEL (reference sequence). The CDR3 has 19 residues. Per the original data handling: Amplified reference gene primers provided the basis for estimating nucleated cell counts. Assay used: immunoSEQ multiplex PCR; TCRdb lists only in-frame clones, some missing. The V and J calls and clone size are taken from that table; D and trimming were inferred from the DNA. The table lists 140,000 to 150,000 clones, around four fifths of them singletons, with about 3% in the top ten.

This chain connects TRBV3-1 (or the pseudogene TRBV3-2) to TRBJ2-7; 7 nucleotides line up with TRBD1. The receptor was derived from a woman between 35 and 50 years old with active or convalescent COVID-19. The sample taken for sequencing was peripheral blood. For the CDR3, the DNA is TGTGCCAGCAGCCAAAGATCCGACAGGGTTTTTGCCGGGACCTACGAGCAGTACTTC. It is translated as CASSQRSDRVFAGTYEQYF.